This TCR beta chain was sequenced during a study of blood T cell repertoires in COVID-19 (TCRdb year 2020). For the study in its entirety: Samples from collaborators originated in the United States, Italy and Spain and spanned both the acute and convalescent phases of COVID-19. Samples came from the ongoing ImmuneRACE study (first 160 participants) plus 1,254 subjects from 6 global collaborators. Subjects who had been exposed to COVID-19, were actively infected with it, or had recovered from it provided the deeply sampled blood TCRbeta repertoires that made up the dataset. HLA class I and class II types, where available, came from metadata supplied by the sample provider rather than from assay-based typing. The material from the prospective study consisted of cDNA or gDNA derived from T cells, B-cell-depleted T cells, or PBMCs. A de-identified subject ID, COVID-19 status, age in years and sex were almost always included in the sample metadata. The repertoires were released in a freely available public database meant as a resource for research on the immune response to SARS-CoV-2. Broad study findings and their caveats: How much clinical and demographic metadata was included differed by source and by participant, and the metadata was provided uncurated.

The immunoSEQ Assay, a bias-controlled multiplex PCR, was used to amplify TCRbeta CDR3 regions from genomic DNA. The authors' pipeline ran thus. Nucleated cell counts per sample were estimated from amplification of reference gene primers within the assay. To quantify the absolute abundance of each unique TCRbeta CDR3 rearrangement, sequence reads were collapsed and filtered. Productive Simpson clonality was computed per sample as the square root of Simpson's diversity index over productive rearrangements. TCRdb retrieved this table from immuneACCESS and kept in-frame rearrangements only. Not all clones are present; in checked studies, unresolved V genes account for under half, and no reason is known for the remainder. The V and J calls and clone size come from that table; D and trimming were worked out from the DNA. The table for this sample lists 200,000 or so clones; around 85% of them were counted only once. The ten largest clones represent around 2.3% of the sample.

Sequences SGHVS (CDR1) and FQNEAQ (CDR2) are obtained from the germline V gene. The cysteine opens and the phenylalanine closes a CDR3 of 13 amino acids. Left in the record is the CDR3 DNA by itself, 39 bases read in frame from the first base. Trimming takes 8 bases from V and 6 bases from J, and the germline ends sit 16 bases apart. Collaborating institutions collected whole blood in K2EDTA tubes following their own protocols. For TCRbeta analysis, collaborators shipped samples as frozen whole blood, isolated PBMCs, or DNA extracted from either of those sample types. On this clone: Its antigen is still unknown. Per-base qualities were not stored, and no clone one base away is much larger.

This clonotype was obtained from a man in his 70s with active or convalescent COVID-19. The chain uses TRBV7-8 and TRBJ1-2; the D segment could be TRBD1, given 6 matching bases. Sequenced material: peripheral blood. In nucleotide form, the sequence is TGTGCCAGCCAACGAAGAGGGGGACATGGCTACACCTTC. Its protein reads: CASQRRGGHGYTF.